This TCR beta chain was observed in a study of OX40 agonist ivuxolimab in advanced cancers. Study-level information: Partial responses were seen in three patients, one with hepatocellular carcinoma and two with cutaneous melanoma.

This clone has more than one count but fewer than ten. Its target is not known. The assay was immunoSEQ multiplex PCR, and TCRdb's table has in-frame clones only and misses some. The table shows about 56,000 clones, with more than 80% occurring only once. V was cut by 2 bases and J by 2 bases, with 13 bases left in between. CDR3 length equals 16 residues. The germline gives CDR1 MNHEY, CDR2 SVGAGI. Regarding the study as a whole: Dosing at 0.1 to 3.0 mg/kg was accompanied by clonal expansion of CD4+ and CD8+ blood T cells by week 6.

The source is an adult with an advanced solid tumor such as melanoma, head and neck, liver or kidney cancer. The specimen comprised CD4+ or CD8+ T cells sorted from blood, sampled in a trial of the OX40 agonist ivuxolimab. The V call is TRBV6-5, the J call TRBJ1-3; possibly TRBD1 for D (5 bases). CDR3 bases: TGTGCCAGCAGTTACCTAGCGTCGGGGGCTGGAAACACCATATATTTT. As protein: CASSYLASGAGNTIYF.